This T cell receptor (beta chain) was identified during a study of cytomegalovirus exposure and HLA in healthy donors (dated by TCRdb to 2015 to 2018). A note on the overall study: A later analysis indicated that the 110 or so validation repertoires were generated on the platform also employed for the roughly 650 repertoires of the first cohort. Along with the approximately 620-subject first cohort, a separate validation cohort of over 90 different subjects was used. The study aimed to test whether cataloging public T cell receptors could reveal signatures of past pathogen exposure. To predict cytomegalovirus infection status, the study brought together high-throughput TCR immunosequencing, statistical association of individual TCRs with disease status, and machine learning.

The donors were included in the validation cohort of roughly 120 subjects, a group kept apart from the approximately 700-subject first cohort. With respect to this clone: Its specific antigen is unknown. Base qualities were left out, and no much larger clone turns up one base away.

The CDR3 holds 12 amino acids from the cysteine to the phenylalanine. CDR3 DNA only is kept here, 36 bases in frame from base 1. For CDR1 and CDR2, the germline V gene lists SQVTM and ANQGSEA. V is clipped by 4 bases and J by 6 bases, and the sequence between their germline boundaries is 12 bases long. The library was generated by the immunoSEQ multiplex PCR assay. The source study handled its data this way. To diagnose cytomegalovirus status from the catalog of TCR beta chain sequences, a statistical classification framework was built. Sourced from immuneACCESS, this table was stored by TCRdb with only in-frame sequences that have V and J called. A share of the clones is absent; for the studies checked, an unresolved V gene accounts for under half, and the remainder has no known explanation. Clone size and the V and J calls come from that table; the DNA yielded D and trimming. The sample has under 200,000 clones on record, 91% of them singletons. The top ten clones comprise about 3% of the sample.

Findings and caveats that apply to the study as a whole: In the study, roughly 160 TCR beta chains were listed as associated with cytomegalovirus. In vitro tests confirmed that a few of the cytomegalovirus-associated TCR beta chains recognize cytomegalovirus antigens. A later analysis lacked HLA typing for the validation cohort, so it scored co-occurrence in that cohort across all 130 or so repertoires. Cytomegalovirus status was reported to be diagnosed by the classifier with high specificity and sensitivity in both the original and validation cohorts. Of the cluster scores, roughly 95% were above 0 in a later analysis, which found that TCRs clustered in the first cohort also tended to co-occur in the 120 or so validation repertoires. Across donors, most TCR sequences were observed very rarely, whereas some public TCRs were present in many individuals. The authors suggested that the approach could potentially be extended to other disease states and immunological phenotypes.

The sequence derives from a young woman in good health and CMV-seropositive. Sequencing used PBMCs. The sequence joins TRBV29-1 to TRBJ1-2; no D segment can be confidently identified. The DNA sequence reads TGCAGCGTTGTAGGAGAGGGCCATGGCTACACCTTC. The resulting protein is CSVVGEGHGYTF.